The T cell receptor beta chain described here comes from a study of T-cell memory formation after mild COVID-19. The wider study: Most TCR clusters belonged to a single donor.

CDR3 length: 17 residues. Trimming shortened V by 3 bases and J by 0 bases, and 17 bases separated the two germline ends. The germline V gene encodes CDR1 KGHSH and CDR2 LQKENI. Findings of the study overall: Contracting CD4+ clones were located mainly in CM and EM, and CD8+ clones in EMRA.

This clonotype appeared a few times. What it binds is not known. Each CDR3 protein gets one entry after TCRdb re-called the 5' RACE reads with MiXCR. The sample consists of fewer than 450,000 distinct CDR3 sequences, approximately 24% of them appearing once. The rearrangement links TRBV18 to TRBJ1-1, with a weak D call TRBD1 (5 bases). The TCR comes from an adult woman who had mild COVID-19 (a few samples of this study predate the infection). Cell type and time point are not known. Sequenced sample: PBMCs or a T cell subset sorted from them (not recorded which). The CDR3 sequence: CASSPGRPGLLNTEAFF. DNA of the CDR3: TGTGCCAGCTCACCGGGGAGACCGGGACTGCTGAACACTGAAGCTTTCTTT.